This T cell receptor (beta chain) was identified during a study of shared clonotypes between healthy human individuals. Study outcomes and limitations: Larger richness was generally estimated for naive than memory subsets.

To note about this clone: Its antigen is unknown. The sample holds other DNA sequences that translate to the same CDR3.

Original handling: ImmunoSEQ supplied junction-only sequences lacking quality scores, so filtering was different. TCRdb keeps only in-frame clones here, not all; method: immunoSEQ multiplex PCR. V and J calls and clone size follow that table, whereas D and trimming were derived from the DNA. The data hold hundreds of thousands of clones, with around 92% observed a single time. Naive CD8 cells, CD45RO-negative and positively selected for CCR7, excluded terminally differentiated effector memory CD45RA+ cells. Germline V gene lookup returns CDR1 SSHAT and CDR2 FNYEAQ (reference sequence). The CDR3 spans 14 residues. The V and J ends lost 5 bases and 5 bases, in that order; junction bases with no gene match: 8.

The clonotype originates from a man aged 30 to 39 in good health. V usage is TRBV7-7 and J usage is TRBJ2-5; the match to TRBD2 covers 7 bases. Specimen: naive CD8+ T cells sorted from blood. Written as DNA, the CDR3 is TGTGCCAGCAGCCCGTGGACTAGTGGGGAGACCCAGTACTTC. Its protein is CASSPWTSGETQYF. The full variable domain, its missing parts supplied by reference TRBV7-7 and TRBJ2-5, is GAGVSQSPRYKVTKRGQDVTLRCDPISSHATLYWYQQALGQGPEFLTYFNYEAQPDKSGLPSDRFSAERPEGSISTLTIQRTEQRDSAMYRCASSPWTSGETQYFGPGTRLLVL.